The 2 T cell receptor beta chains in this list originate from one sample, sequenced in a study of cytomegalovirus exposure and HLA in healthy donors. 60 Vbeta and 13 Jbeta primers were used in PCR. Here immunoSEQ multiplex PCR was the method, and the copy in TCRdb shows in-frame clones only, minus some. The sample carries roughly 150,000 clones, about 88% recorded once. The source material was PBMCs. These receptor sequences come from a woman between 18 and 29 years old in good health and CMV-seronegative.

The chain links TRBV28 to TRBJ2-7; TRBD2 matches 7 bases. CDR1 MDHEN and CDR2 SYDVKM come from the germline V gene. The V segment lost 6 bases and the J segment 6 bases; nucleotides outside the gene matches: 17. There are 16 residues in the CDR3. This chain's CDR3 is CASSPERWGRVGEQYF. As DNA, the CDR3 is TGTGCCAGCAGCCCCGAACGTTGGGGGAGGGTAGGCGAGCAGTACTTC.

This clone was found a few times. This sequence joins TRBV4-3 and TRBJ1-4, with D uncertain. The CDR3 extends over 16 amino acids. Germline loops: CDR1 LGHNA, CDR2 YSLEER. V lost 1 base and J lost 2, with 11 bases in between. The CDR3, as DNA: TGCGCCAGCAGCCAAGCTCCCGGTCGGACTAATGAAAAACTGTTTTTT. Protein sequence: CASSQAPGRTNEKLFF.